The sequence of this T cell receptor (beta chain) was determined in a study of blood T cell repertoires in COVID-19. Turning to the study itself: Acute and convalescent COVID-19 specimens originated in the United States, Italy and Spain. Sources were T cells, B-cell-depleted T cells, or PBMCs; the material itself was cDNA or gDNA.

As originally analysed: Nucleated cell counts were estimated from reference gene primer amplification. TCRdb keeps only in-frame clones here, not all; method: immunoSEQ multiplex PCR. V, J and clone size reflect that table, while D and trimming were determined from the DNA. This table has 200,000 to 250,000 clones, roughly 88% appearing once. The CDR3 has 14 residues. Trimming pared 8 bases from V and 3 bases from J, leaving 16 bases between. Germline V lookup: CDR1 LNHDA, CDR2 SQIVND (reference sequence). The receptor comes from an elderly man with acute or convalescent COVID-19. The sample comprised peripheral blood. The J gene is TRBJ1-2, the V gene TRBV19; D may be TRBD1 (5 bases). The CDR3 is CASRRPGRDYGYTF. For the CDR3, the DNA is TGTGCCAGTCGCCGTCCAGGGAGGGACTATGGCTACACCTTC.